This T cell receptor (beta chain) was identified during a study of T cell clusters in autoimmune cytopenias. The study's findings and limits: The cluster-lack signature was not seen for secondary cytopenia versus chronic lymphocytic leukemia.

Each sample's input was 250 ng genomic DNA, some 40,000 genome equivalents. TRB rearrangements were amplified by touch-down multiplex PCR with mixed TRB-A/B primers. TCRdb reanalyzed the multiplex PCR reads and collapses them to one entry per CDR3 protein, without DNA. The sample includes about 5,000 distinct CDR3 sequences. CDR1 MNHEY and CDR2 SVGAGI come from the germline V gene. CDR3 length equals 16 residues. Regarding this clonotype: Its antigen remains unidentified.

The sample was peripheral blood. The receptor was derived from a human donor with an autoimmune cytopenia or autoimmune hepatitis (not recorded which). The V gene is TRBV6-5, the J gene TRBJ2-6; TCRdb designates TRBD2, a call that cannot be tested without DNA. The CDR3: CASSYGSSTGANVLTF.